This is a list of T cell receptor beta chains from one sample in a study of brain metastases from non-small cell lung cancer. Using immunoSEQ multiplex PCR, the repertoire was profiled, and TCRdb retains in-frame clones only, with some absent. The sample comprises roughly 4,000 clones, around 84% of which are singletons, and approximately 5% rests with the top ten. The sequencing input was tumor-adjacent normal tissue. The receptors come from a donor at least 40 years old with non-small cell lung cancer. CDR3s include the opening cysteine and the closing phenylalanine or tryptophan. Each record gives: D gene, V gene, CDR3 protein. The D gene is left open where the match is weak.

>TRBD2|TRBV29-1
CSVASGRPETQYF
>-|TRBV11-2
CASSLVSQPTTGELFF
>-|TRBV3-1/TRBV3-2
CASSNLGEETQYF
>TRBD2|TRBV27
CASSLSGGRGSTDTQYF
>-|TRBV18
CASSPNRGGFGYTF
>TRBD1|TRBV14
CASSFWTGNTEAFF
>TRBD1|TRBV7-2
CASTQRGTGGTGELFF
>-|TRBV7-3
CASSPTPRAGTEAFF
>TRBD1|TRBV27
CASATGTYNSPLHF
>TRBD2|TRBV6-4
CASSDRQGLAGSRAYNEQFF
>-|TRBV7-9
CASSLARTGWDEKLFF
>-|TRBV6-6
CASSRNYEQYF
>-|TRBV18
CASSPPIDEQFF
>-|TRBV2
CASSGIPNTGELFF
>-|TRBV27
CASRRRTEFWEKYF
>-|TRBV9
CASSVLAEYSGANVLTF
>-|TRBV25-1
CASSEVGSSAAKNIQYF
>-|TRBV7-9
CASSLAGSYNEQFF
>TRBD2|TRBV27
CASNLFPTGGGTDTQYF
>TRBD2|TRBV11-3
CASSLYLAGGLNEQFF
>-|TRBV9
CASSLEDSTYNEQFF
>-|TRBV9
CASSVGAWRKNTGELFF
>-|TRBV5-1
CASSLEGSTDTQYF
>-|TRBV4-1
CASSHLISPSYEQYF
>-|TRBV3-1/TRBV3-2
CASSQIGEQYF
>-|TRBV28
CASSRDGNTEAFF
>-|TRBV7-9
CTSSSAFDTEAFF
>TRBD2|TRBV6-6
CASSYGLAYNEQFF
>TRBD1|TRBV10-2
CASSETPGQGDIQYF
>-|TRBV7-7
CASSPGPAMGVEQYF
>TRBD1|TRBV27
CASSGRQGESAFYGYTF
>-|TRBV5-1
CASSSGTPTDTQYF
>TRBD2|TRBV7-2
CASSLAGGPENIQYF
>TRBD2|TRBV25-1
CASSKRAGGPEETQYF
>-|TRBV28
CASGGSYNEQFF
>-|TRBV30
CAWTPWGTFLRKEANYGYTF